This TCR beta chain was identified in a study of cytomegalovirus exposure and HLA in healthy donors. Study as a whole: Earlier work reported approximately 110 million unique TCR beta sequences from 150 million to 200 million T cells.

Primers: 60 Vbeta forward and 13 Jbeta reverse. Sequencing used immunoSEQ multiplex PCR; TCRdb keeps in-frame clones, though not all of them. The sample includes under 200,000 clones, roughly 80% seen only once; the top ten take around 1.7%. As for this clone: Its antigen is still unknown.

The donors, nominally healthy at sampling, likely had unrecorded immune exposures. J lost 1 base, V lost 0 bases, and 1 base had no gene match. CDR3 length equals 16 residues. Germline V gives CDR1 SGDLS, CDR2 YYNGEE. Findings and caveats of the study: In an earlier analysis, about 87% or about 30%: the productive usage of most TCR beta V segments. With DRB1 most and HLA-C fewest, TCR association rates differed between HLA loci in a later analysis.

The chain employs TRBV9 and TRBJ2-5; the match to TRBD2 covers 12 bases. The sample comprised PBMCs. This receptor was obtained from a young woman in good health and CMV-seronegative. CDR3 loop: CASSVGLAGVQETQYF. The CDR3 DNA follows: TGTGCCAGCAGCGTAGGACTAGCGGGAGTCCAAGAGACCCAGTACTTC.